This is a list of T cell receptor beta chains from one sample in a study of OX40 agonist ivuxolimab in advanced cancers. Profiled with immunoSEQ multiplex PCR; TCRdb holds only in-frame clones, not every one. The sample has about 45,000 clones, about 90% seen once. The specimen was CD4+ or CD8+ T cells sorted from blood, collected in a trial of the OX40 agonist ivuxolimab. Receptor source: an adult with an advanced solid tumor such as melanoma, head and neck, liver or kidney cancer. The CDR3 runs from the conserved cysteine through the conserved F or W. The D gene is left open where the match is weak. Clone size is stated in some rows and not others, as once, few, many or a class when expanded.

.	TRBV6-6	.	TRBJ2-5	CASSYSSGFGETQYF	TGTGCCAGCAGTTACTCGTCCGGGTTCGGGGAGACCCAGTACTTC
.	TRBV6-5	TRBD1	TRBJ2-7	CASSSRTGGYEQYF	TGTGCCAGCAGTTCCCGGACAGGGGGCTACGAGCAGTACTTC
.	TRBV15	.	TRBJ1-3	CATSSYRGPFSGNTIYF	TGTGCCACCAGCAGTTACCGGGGTCCCTTTTCTGGAAACACCATATATTTT
.	TRBV18	.	TRBJ2-7	CASSPGGHEQYF	TGTGCCAGCTCACCGGGGGGCCACGAGCAGTACTTC
.	TRBV12-5	.	TRBJ2-7	CASVPDGPYEQYF	TGTGCTAGTGTCCCGGACGGGCCCTACGAGCAGTACTTC
.	TRBV14	.	TRBJ2-1	CASSPGGSAWSSYNEQFF	TGTGCCAGCAGCCCGGGCGGCTCGGCCTGGAGCTCCTACAATGAGCAGTTCTTC
.	TRBV14	TRBD1	TRBJ2-1	CASRSTGDNEQFF	TGTGCCAGCCGGTCGACAGGGGACAATGAGCAGTTCTTC
.	TRBV6-1	TRBD2	TRBJ2-7	CASSDFHVGAGGSYEQYF	TGTGCCAGCAGTGATTTTCACGTTGGCGCGGGAGGGTCCTACGAGCAGTACTTC
.	TRBV12-5	TRBD2	TRBJ2-1	CASGLVARGGNEQFF	TGTGCTAGTGGTTTGGTAGCGCGGGGGGGCAATGAGCAGTTCTTC
.	TRBV4-1	.	TRBJ1-5	CASSHSTGSQPQHF	TGCGCCAGCAGCCACTCAACAGGGAGTCAGCCCCAGCATTTT
.	TRBV7-6	TRBD1	TRBJ2-3	CASSPRQGWGTDTQYF	TGTGCCAGCAGCCCAAGACAGGGGTGGGGCACAGATACGCAGTATTTT
.	TRBV5-6	.	TRBJ1-3	CASSLVQADTIYF	TGTGCCAGCAGCTTGGTTCAGGCCGACACCATATATTTT
.	TRBV16	.	TRBJ1-1	CASSQPGDAEAFF	TGTGCCAGCAGCCAACCTGGGGACGCTGAAGCTTTCTTT
.	TRBV9	.	TRBJ2-5	CASSAPVGTQYF	TGTGCCAGCAGCGCCCCCGTCGGGACCCAGTACTTC
.	TRBV9	TRBD2	TRBJ2-7	CASSASGTSSYEQYF	TGTGCCAGCAGCGCCTCCGGGACTAGTTCCTACGAGCAGTACTTC
.	TRBV9	TRBD1	TRBJ2-3	CASSVGTGVGDTQYF	TGTGCCAGCAGCGTAGGTACAGGGGTGGGTGATACGCAGTATTTT
.	TRBV13	.	TRBJ2-7	CASSLRVQGFQQYF	TGTGCCAGCAGCCTTCGGGTCCAGGGTTTCCAGCAGTACTTC
once	TRBV10-3	.	TRBJ1-6	CAISEEGSYNSPLHF	TGTGCCATCAGTGAGGAGGGCTCCTATAATTCACCCCTCCACTTT
.	TRBV27	.	TRBJ1-2	CASSLGGRTYGYTF	TGTGCCAGCAGTTTAGGGGGCAGAACCTATGGCTACACCTTC
.	TRBV27	TRBD1	TRBJ2-3	CASRGQPRGSTDTQYF	TGTGCCAGTCGGGGACAGCCCCGGGGTTCTACAGATACGCAGTATTTT
.	TRBV4-2	.	TRBJ2-3	CASSQVGPRGRGTDTQYF	TGTGCCAGCAGCCAAGTAGGCCCCCGGGGCCGGGGCACAGATACGCAGTATTTT
.	TRBV4-1	.	TRBJ2-7	CASSQANPYPYEQYF	TGCGCCAGCAGCCAAGCTAACCCGTACCCTTACGAGCAGTACTTC
.	TRBV7-8	.	TRBJ1-1	CASSQTDTANTEAFF	TGTGCCAGCAGCCAGACGGACACGGCGAACACTGAAGCTTTCTTT
.	TRBV27	.	TRBJ2-7	CASSLYGNSYEQYF	TGTGCCAGCAGTTTATACGGGAACTCCTACGAGCAGTACTTC
.	TRBV6-1	.	TRBJ1-1	CASSDAGSLNTEAFF	TGTGCCAGCAGTGACGCAGGGAGCTTGAACACTGAAGCTTTCTTT
once	TRBV9	.	TRBJ2-2	CASSVRPVNTGELFF	TGTGCCAGCAGCGTAAGACCCGTGAACACCGGGGAGCTGTTTTTT
.	TRBV14	.	TRBJ1-2	CASSQARTIGYTF	TGTGCCAGCAGCCAAGCCCGGACTATCGGCTACACCTTC
once	TRBV5-1	.	TRBJ2-3	CASSTTSRSITDTQYF	TGCGCCAGCAGCACCACTAGCAGATCCATCACAGATACGCAGTATTTT